What follows are 22 T cell receptor beta chains derived from one specimen sequenced in a study of T cells after yellow fever vaccination. From the 5' RACE reads, TCRdb called clonotypes with MiXCR, one entry per CDR3 protein. This sample has around 340,000 distinct CDR3 sequences, with under 15% found just once. The input for sequencing was CD4+ T cells sorted from PBMCs, taken 15 days after the yellow fever booster vaccination. The receptors come from a man between 18 and 35 years old who received the YFV17D yellow fever vaccine.

The chain carries TRBV30 and TRBJ2-2; 7 nucleotides match TRBD2. This CDR3 has 14 amino acids. Trimming took 2 bases from V and 7 from J; bases not matched to a gene: 7. Germline V gives CDR1 GTSNPN, CDR2 SVGIG (reference sequence). Here the CDR3 DNA reads TGTGCCTGGAGTAACTGGGGGGGTATCGGGGAGCTGTTTTTT. Protein sequence: CAWSNWGGIGELFF.

This clonotype has only a few counts. An end of the junction differs from the germline gene, which may be a read error. The chain links TRBV12-3 or TRBV12-4 to TRBJ1-1; D call uncertain. This CDR3 region has 14 residues. The CDR3 sequence is CASCFRIAGTEAFF. CDR3 sequence (DNA): TGTGCCAGCTGTTTTCGGATCGCGGGGACTGAAGCTTTCTTT.

The rearrangement joins TRBV7-3 to TRBJ2-3; 12 bases are shared with TRBD2. V shed 3 bases, J shed 6 bases, and the junction held 7 bases outside the gene matches. From germline, CDR1 is SGHTA and CDR2 FQGTGA. This CDR3 has 16 amino acids. CDR3 in DNA: TGTGCCAGCAGCTTCGCCGGTACTAGCGGGGGGGATACGCAGTATTTT. Translated, it gives CASSFAGTSGGDTQYF.

This clonotype was seen only a few times. The genes are TRBV12-3 or TRBV12-4 and TRBJ2-7; a possible D gene is TRBD1 (6 bases). Trimming pared 6 bases from V and 1 base from J, leaving 13 bases between. The CDR3 loop spans 14 amino acids. CDR3 nucleotide sequence: TGTGCCAGCAGCCCTCAGGGGTGGTCCTACGAGCAGTACTTC. Protein: CASSPQGWSYEQYF.

The rearrangement links TRBV5-1 to TRBJ1-2; TRBD1 matches 7 bases. The CDR3 loop spans 14 amino acids. Germline lookup yields CDR1 SGHRS and CDR2 YFSETQ. V was clipped by 4 bases and J by 8 bases; unmatched bases: 11. The chain's CDR3 is CASSITRDSGGYTF. The CDR3 region has the DNA TGCGCCAGCAGCATAACGAGGGACAGTGGGGGCTACACCTTC.

The rearrangement links TRBV7-9 to TRBJ2-1; D possibly matches TRBD1 or TRBD2 (5 bases each). In germline, CDR1 is SEHNR, CDR2 FQNEAQ (reference sequence). The CDR3 contains 17 residues. V was trimmed by 7 bases and J by 0 bases, leaving 19 bases between them. The CDR3 DNA reads as TGTGCCAGCATCCTTACCGGGACCGCTAGCTCCTACAATGAGCAGTTCTTC. Protein sequence: CASILTGTASSYNEQFF.

The gene calls are TRBV19 and TRBJ1-4; tentatively, D is TRBD1 (5 bases). Germline V gene data show CDR1 as LNHDA and CDR2 as SQIVND (reference sequence). Trimming left V 9 bases short and J 8 bases short, with 22 bases between. The CDR3 has 15 residues. CDR3 loop: CASRTIGAYWEKLFF. The DNA for the CDR3 is TGTGCCAGCAGGACCATAGGGGCTTACTGGGAAAAACTGTTTTTT.

This chain connects TRBV12-3 or TRBV12-4 to TRBJ1-2; TRBD1 might be the D (6 bases). The CDR3 totals 13 residues. V was cut by 6 bases and J by 5 bases, with 13 bases left in between. The CDR3 sequence is CASSPTGQYGYTF. In DNA, the CDR3 is TGTGCCAGCAGCCCGACAGGCCAGTATGGCTACACCTTC.

V usage is TRBV19 and J usage is TRBJ1-1; D gene ambiguous. CDR3 size: 13 residues. Deletions cut 5 bases from V and 3 bases from J, with 10 bases between. CDR1 LNHDA and CDR2 SQIVND come from the germline V gene (reference sequence). For the CDR3, the DNA is TGTGCCAGTAGTCCCCGGACCCACACTGAAGCTTTCTTT. Its protein is CASSPRTHTEAFF.

The J gene is TRBJ1-1, the V gene TRBV16; D not certain. The CDR3 contains 15 residues. V lost 1 base and J lost 6, with 15 bases in between. Germline lookup yields CDR1 KGHSY and CDR2 FQNENV. DNA of the CDR3: TGTGCCAGCAGCCAATGGTCGGGCACGAGCGCTGAAGCTTTCTTT. It specifies CASSQWSGTSAEAFF.

This clonotype was picked up one time. The gene calls are TRBV6-5 and TRBJ2-7; D is ambiguous. Germline V gene lookup returns CDR1 MNHEY and CDR2 SVGAGI. This CDR3 contains 15 residues. V gave up 2 bases and J gave up 0 bases, with 11 bases separating them. CDR3 loop: CASSYQRSDSYEQYF. For the CDR3, the DNA is TGTGCCAGCAGTTACCAGCGCTCAGACTCCTACGAGCAGTACTTC.

V is TRBV5-1 and J is TRBJ2-5, with D possibly matching TRBD2 (7 bases). The CDR3 contains 14 residues. Germline CDR1 and CDR2: SGHRS and YFSETQ. Trimming stripped 2 bases from V and 5 bases from J, with 13 bases between. In nucleotides, the CDR3 is TGCGCCAGCAGCTTAAGCGGGACAAGTGAGACCCAGTACTTC. It is translated as CASSLSGTSETQYF.

The chain uses TRBV15 and TRBJ1-6; no reliable D call. Germline V lookup: CDR1 LNHNV, CDR2 YYDKDF (reference sequence). The CDR3 totals 13 residues. V lost 9 bases, J lost 0 bases, and 6 bases lay in between. The CDR3 nucleotides are TGTGCCACTAAGAGCTCCTATAATTCACCCCTCCACTTT. Protein product: CATKSSYNSPLHF.

The chain has TRBV5-1 and TRBJ2-7; the match to TRBD1 covers 9 bases. V was pared by 0 bases and J by 6 bases, with 7 bases of the junction left unmatched. The CDR3 contains 15 residues. Germline CDR1 and CDR2: SGHRS and YFSETQ. CDR3 residues: CASSLEGQGTGEQYV. Here the CDR3 DNA reads TGCGCCAGCAGCTTGGAGGGACAGGGTACGGGCGAGCAGTACGTC.

The V gene is TRBV6-2 or TRBV6-3, the J gene TRBJ2-6, with D maybe TRBD1 (6 bases). Germline lookup yields CDR1 MNHEY and CDR2 SVGEGT. Trimming took 6 bases from V and 2 from J, leaving 11 bases between them. The CDR3 runs 15 residues. The CDR3 here is CASRKGVTGANVLTF. CDR3 coding DNA: TGTGCCAGCAGAAAGGGGGTTACTGGGGCCAACGTCCTGACTTTC.

This clonotype was found many times. This chain links TRBV5-1 with TRBJ2-4; perhaps TRBD2 as D (6 bases). The V end was cut by 1 base, the J end by 8 bases, with 13 bases between. The CDR3 totals 14 residues. Looked up from germline, CDR1 is SGHRS and CDR2 is YFSETQ. The CDR3 region has the DNA TGCGCCAGCAGCTTGCTTACGGGAGAAGACATTCAGTACTTC. Encoded protein: CASSLLTGEDIQYF. Full variable domain (remainder filled in from reference TRBV5-1 and TRBJ2-4): KAGVTQTPRYLIKTRGQQVTLSCSPISGHRSVSWYQQTPGQGLQFLFEYFSETQRNKGNFPGRFSGRQFSNSRSEMNVSTLELGDSALYLCASSLLTGEDIQYFGAGTRLSVL.

This clonotype has just a few counts. J is TRBJ2-2 and V is TRBV28; the D call may be TRBD1 or TRBD2 (5 bases each). The CDR3 length is 16 residues. Germline assignment: CDR1 MDHEN and CDR2 SYDVKM. V lost 5 bases to trimming and J lost 4 bases, with 17 bases between them. CDR3 bases: TGTGCCAGCAGTCCCGGGACCTCGCACCCCACCGGGGAGCTGTTTTTT. Its translation: CASSPGTSHPTGELFF.

In this sample, this clonotype turned up many times. V usage is TRBV12-3 or TRBV12-4 and J usage is TRBJ2-5; the D gene is possibly TRBD1 (6 bases). The length of the CDR3 is 14 residues. V shed 4 bases and J shed 4 bases, with 13 bases lying between them. The CDR3 nucleotides read TGTGCCAGCAGTTCTCCAGGGGTCCGAGAGACCCAGTACTTC. This sequence encodes CASSSPGVRETQYF.

This clonotype was detected a few times. The chain has TRBV7-9 and TRBJ2-7, with D unresolved. The CDR3 contains 16 residues. Germline values: CDR1 SEHNR, CDR2 FQNEAQ (reference sequence). Trimming took 0 bases from V and 3 from J, leaving 15 bases between them. CDR3 bases: TGTGCCAGCAGCTTAGCGACCCGGGCCGGTAACTACGAGCAGTACGTC. This encodes CASSLATRAGNYEQYV.

The chain recombines TRBV14 with TRBJ1-4; D is unresolved. Germline CDR1 is SGHDN and CDR2 is FVKESK. The CDR3 runs 13 residues. Trimming left V 2 bases short and J 8 bases short, with 9 bases between. In nucleotides, the CDR3 is TGTGCCAGCAGCCAACCCGGAGGGGAAAAACTGTTTTTT. This gives the protein CASSQPGGEKLFF.

This clonotype appeared a few times. This sequence joins TRBV19 and TRBJ2-7, with D perhaps TRBD1 (6 bases). The V end was cut by 3 bases, the J end by 3 bases, with 12 bases between. CDR1 LNHDA and CDR2 SQIVND come from the germline V gene (reference sequence). The CDR3 has 14 amino acids. The DNA of the CDR3 is TGTGCCAGTAGTATTCCGGGACAAAGCTACGAGCAGTACTTC. This encodes CASSIPGQSYEQYF.

V is TRBV4-2 and J is TRBJ2-1, with no clear D. V was shortened by 3 bases and J by 10 bases, with 13 bases between the two germline ends. Germline assignment: CDR1 LGHNA and CDR2 YNFKEQ. The CDR3 consists of 13 residues. CDR3 amino acids: CASSQRTTWEQFF. The CDR3 DNA reads TGTGCCAGCAGCCAGCGGACCACATGGGAGCAGTTCTTC.